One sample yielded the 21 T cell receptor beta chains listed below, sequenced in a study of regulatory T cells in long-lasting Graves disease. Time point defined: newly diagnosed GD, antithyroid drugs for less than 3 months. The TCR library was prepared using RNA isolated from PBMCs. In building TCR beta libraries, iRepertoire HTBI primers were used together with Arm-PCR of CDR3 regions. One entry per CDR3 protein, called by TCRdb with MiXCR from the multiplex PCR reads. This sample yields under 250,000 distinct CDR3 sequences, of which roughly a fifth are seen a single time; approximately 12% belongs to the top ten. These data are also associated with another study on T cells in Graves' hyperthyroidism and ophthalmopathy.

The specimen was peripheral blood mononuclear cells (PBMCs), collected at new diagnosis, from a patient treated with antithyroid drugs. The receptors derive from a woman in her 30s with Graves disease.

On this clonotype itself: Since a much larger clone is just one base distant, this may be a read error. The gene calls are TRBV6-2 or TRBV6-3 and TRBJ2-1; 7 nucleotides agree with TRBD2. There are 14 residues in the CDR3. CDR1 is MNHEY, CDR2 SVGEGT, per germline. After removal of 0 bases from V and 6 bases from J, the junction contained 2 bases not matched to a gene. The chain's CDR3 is CASSYSAGCNEQFF. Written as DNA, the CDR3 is TGTGCCAGCAGTTACTCAGCGGGGTGCAATGAGCAGTTCTTC.

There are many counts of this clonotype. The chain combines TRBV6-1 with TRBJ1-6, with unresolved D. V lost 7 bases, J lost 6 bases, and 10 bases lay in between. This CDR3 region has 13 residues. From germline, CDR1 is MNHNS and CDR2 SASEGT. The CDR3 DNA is TGTGCCAGCACCGGGCAGGCTAATTCACCCCTCCACTTT. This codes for CASTGQANSPLHF.

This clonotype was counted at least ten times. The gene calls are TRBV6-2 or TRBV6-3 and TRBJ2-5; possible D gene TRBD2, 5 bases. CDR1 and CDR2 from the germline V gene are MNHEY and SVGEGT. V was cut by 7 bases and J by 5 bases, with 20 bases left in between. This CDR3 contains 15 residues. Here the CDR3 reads CASTIVSARRETQYF. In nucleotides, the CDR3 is TGTGCCAGCACGATAGTTAGCGCGAGGAGGGAGACCCAGTACTTC.

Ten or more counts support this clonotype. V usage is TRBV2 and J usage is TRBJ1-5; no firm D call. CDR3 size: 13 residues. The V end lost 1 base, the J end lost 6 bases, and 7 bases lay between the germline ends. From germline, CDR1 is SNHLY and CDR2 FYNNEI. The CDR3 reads CASSEEERQPQHF. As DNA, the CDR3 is TGTGCCAGCAGTGAAGAAGAACGTCAGCCCCAGCATTTT. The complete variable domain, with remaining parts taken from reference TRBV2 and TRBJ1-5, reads EPEVTQTPSHQVTQMGQEVILRCVPISNHLYFYWYRQILGQKVEFLVSFYNNEISEKSEIFDDQFSVERPDGSNFTLKIRSTKLEDSAMYFCASSEEERQPQHFGDGTRLSIL.

CDR3 sequence (DNA): TGTGCCAGCAGTTTACCCCCCGCTACAACGGACAGGGGCCCTGTAAATGAGCAGTTCTTC. Translated: CASSLPPATTDRGPVNEQFF. The rearrangement links TRBV28 to TRBJ2-1; 9 bases are shared with TRBD1. CDR3 length: 20 amino acids. J lost 7 bases, V lost 2 bases, and 21 bases had no gene match. Per germline, CDR1 MDHEN and CDR2 SYDVKM.

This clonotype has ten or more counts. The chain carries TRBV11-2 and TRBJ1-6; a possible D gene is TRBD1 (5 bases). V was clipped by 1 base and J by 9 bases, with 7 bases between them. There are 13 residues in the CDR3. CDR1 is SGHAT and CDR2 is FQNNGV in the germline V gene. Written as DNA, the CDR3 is TGTGCCAGCAGCTTAGGCGGGGGTTCACCCCTCCACTTT. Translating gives CASSLGGGSPLHF.

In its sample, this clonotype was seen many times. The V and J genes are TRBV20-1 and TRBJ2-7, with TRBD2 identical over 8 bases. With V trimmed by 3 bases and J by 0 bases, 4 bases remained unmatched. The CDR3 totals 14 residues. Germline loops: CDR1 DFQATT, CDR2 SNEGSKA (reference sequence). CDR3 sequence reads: CSARPSGSSYEQYF. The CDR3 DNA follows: TGCAGTGCTAGGCCCAGCGGGAGCTCCTACGAGCAGTACTTC.

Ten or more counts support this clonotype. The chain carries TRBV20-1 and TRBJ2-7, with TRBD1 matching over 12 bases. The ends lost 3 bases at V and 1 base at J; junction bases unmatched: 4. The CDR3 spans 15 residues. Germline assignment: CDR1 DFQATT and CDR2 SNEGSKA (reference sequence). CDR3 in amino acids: CSARGQGAVSYEQYF. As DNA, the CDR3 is TGCAGTGCTAGGGGACAGGGGGCTGTTTCCTACGAGCAGTACTTC.

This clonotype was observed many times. The chain's CDR3 is CASSLHMTGYGTEAFF. The CDR3 DNA is TGTGCCAGCAGCTTACATATGACAGGGTATGGCACTGAAGCTTTCTTT. The chain couples TRBV11-2 to TRBJ1-1; 7 nucleotides line up with TRBD1. CDR3 length: 16 residues. After removal of 2 bases from V and 4 bases from J, the junction contained 10 bases not matched to a gene. Germline V gene sequence: CDR1 SGHAT, CDR2 FQNNGV.

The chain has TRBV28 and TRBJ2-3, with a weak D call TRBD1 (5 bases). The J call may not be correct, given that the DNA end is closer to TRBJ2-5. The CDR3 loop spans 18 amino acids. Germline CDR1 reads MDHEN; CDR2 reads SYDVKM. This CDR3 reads CASSYYGLDRGSRETQYF. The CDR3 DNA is TGTGCCAGCAGTTACTACGGGCTGGATAGGGGTTCTCGAGAGACCCAGTACTTC.

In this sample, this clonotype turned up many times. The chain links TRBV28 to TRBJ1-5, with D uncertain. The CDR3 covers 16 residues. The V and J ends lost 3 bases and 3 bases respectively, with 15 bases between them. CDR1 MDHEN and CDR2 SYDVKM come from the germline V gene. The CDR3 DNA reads TGTGCCAGCAGTTTTGTTGGTGGAGGGATCAATCAGCCCCAGCATTTT. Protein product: CASSFVGGGINQPQHF. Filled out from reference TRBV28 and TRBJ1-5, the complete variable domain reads DVKVTQSSRYLVKRTGEKVFLECVQDMDHENMFWYRQDPGLGLRLIYFSYDVKMKEKGDIPEGYSVSREKKERFSLILESASTNQTSMYLCASSFVGGGINQPQHFGDGTRLSIL.

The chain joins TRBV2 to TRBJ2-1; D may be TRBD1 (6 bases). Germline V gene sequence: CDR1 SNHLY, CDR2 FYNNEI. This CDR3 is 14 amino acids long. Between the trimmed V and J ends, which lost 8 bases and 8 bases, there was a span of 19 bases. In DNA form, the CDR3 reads TGTGCCAGCGTGGCCTTCTACAGGGCGGATGAGCAGTTCTTC. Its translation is CASVAFYRADEQFF.

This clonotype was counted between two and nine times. Written as DNA, the CDR3 is TGCAGTGCTAGAGATCGTGGGGGAGGCAGTGGAGAAAAACTGTTTTTT. Encoded protein: CSARDRGGGSGEKLFF. The chain couples TRBV20-1 to TRBJ1-4; weak D call: TRBD1 (5 bases). Germline-derived CDR1 and CDR2 are DFQATT and SNEGSKA (reference sequence). Trimming took off 0 bases at V and 8 bases at J, with 19 bases between the two ends. The CDR3 runs 16 residues.

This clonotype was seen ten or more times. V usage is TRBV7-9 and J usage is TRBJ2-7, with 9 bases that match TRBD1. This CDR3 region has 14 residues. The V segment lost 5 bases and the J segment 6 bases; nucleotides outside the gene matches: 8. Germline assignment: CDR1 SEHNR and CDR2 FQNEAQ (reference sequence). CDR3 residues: CASSPGQGWSEQYF. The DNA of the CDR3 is TGTGCCAGCAGCCCCGGACAGGGGTGGAGCGAGCAGTACTTC.

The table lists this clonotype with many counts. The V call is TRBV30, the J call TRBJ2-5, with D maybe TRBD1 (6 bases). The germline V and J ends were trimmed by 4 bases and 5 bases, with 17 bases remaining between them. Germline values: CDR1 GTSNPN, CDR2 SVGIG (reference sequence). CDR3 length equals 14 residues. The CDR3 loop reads CAWKSQGSRETQYF. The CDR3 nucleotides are TGTGCCTGGAAGAGCCAGGGGTCCCGGGAGACCCAGTACTTC.

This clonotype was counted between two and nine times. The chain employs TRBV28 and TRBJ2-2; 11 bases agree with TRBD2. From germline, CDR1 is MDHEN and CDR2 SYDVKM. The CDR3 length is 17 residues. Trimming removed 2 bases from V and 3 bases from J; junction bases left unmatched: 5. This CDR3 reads CASSLGPGLADTGELFF. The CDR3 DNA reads TGTGCCAGCAGTTTAGGGCCGGGACTAGCGGACACCGGGGAGCTGTTTTTT.

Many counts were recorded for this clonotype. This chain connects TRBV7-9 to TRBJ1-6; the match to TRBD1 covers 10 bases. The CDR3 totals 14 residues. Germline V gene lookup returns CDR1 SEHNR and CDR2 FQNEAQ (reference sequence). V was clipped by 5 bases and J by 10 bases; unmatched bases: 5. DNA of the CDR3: TGTGCCAGCAGCCCGACAGGGGGCGAATCACCCCTCCACTTT. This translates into CASSPTGGESPLHF. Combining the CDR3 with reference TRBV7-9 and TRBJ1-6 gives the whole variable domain DTGVSQNPRHKITKRGQNVTFRCDPISEHNRLYWYRQTLGQGPEFLTYFQNEAQLEKSRLLSDRFSAERPKGSFSTLEIQRTEQGDSAMYLCASSPTGGESPLHFGNGTRLTVT.

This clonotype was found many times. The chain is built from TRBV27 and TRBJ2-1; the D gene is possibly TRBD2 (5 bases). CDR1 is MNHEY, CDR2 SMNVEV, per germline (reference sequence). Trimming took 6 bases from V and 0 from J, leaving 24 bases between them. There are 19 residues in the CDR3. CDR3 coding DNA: TGTGCCAGCAGCCTAATGGGCGGGCGGCTATCTAGCTCCTACAATGAGCAGTTCTTC. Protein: CASSLMGGRLSSSYNEQFF.

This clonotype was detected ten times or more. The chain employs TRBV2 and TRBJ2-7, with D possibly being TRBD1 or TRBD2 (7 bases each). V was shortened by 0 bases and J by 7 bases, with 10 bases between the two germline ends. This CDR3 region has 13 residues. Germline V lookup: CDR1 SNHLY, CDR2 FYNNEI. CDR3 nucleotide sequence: TGTGCCAGCAGTGAAGCGCAGGGGGGGGAGCAGTACTTC. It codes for CASSEAQGGEQYF.

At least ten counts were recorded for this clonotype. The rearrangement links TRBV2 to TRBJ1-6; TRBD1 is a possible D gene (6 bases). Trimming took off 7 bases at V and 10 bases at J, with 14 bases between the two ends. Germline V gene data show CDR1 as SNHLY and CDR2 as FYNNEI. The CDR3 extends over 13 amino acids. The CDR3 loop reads CASTQGNASPLHF. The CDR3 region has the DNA TGTGCCAGCACACAGGGAAATGCGTCACCCCTCCACTTT.

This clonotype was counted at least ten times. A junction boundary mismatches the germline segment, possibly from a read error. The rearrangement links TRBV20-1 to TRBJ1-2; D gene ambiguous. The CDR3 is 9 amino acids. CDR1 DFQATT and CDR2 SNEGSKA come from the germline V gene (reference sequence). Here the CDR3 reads CSARLREAF. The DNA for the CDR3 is TGCAGTGCTAGACTGAGAGAGGCCTTC.